This T cell receptor beta chain is from a study of blood T cell repertoires in COVID-19. Looking at the study overall: Collection of acute and convalescent COVID-19 samples took place in the United States, Italy and Spain. Sources were T cells, B-cell-depleted T cells, or PBMCs; the material itself was cDNA or gDNA.

As processed by the authors: Using reference gene primer amplification, nucleated cell counts were estimated. Sequencing used immunoSEQ multiplex PCR; TCRdb keeps in-frame clones, though not all of them. The V and J calls and clone size come from that table; D and trimming were worked out from the DNA. The sample holds 110,000 to 150,000 clones, just under 90% seen once. From germline, CDR1 is SQVTM and CDR2 ANQGSEA. The CDR3 is made up of 10 amino acids. Trimming cost V 3 bases and J 10 bases, with 7 bases left between them. V is TRBV29-1 and J is TRBJ2-1; D possibly corresponds to TRBD2 (6 bases). This TCR was recovered from a woman between 40 and 55 years old with acute or convalescent COVID-19. The sequenced sample was peripheral blood. CDR3 sequence reads: CSVDGGEQFF. Written as DNA, the CDR3 is TGCAGCGTTGATGGGGGGGAGCAGTTCTTC.